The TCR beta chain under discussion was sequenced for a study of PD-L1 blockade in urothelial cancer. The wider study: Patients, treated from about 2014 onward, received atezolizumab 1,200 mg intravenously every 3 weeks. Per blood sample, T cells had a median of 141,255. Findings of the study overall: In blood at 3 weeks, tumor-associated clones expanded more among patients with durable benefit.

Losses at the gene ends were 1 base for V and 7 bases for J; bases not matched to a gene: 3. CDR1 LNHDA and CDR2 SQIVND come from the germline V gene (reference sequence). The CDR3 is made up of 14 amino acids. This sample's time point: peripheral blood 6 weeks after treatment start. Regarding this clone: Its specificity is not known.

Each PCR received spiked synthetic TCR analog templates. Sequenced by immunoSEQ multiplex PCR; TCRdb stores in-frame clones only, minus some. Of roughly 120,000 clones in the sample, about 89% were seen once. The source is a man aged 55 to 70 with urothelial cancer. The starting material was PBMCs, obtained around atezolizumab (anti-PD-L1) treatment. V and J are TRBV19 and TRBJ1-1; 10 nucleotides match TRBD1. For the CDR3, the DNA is TGTGCCAGTAGTATAGCGGGACAGGGGAGTGAAGCTTTCTTT. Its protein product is CASSIAGQGSEAFF. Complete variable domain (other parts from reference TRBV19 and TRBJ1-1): DGGITQSPKYLFRKEGQNVTLSCEQNLNHDAMYWYRQDPGQGLRLIYYSQIVNDFQKGDIAEGYSVSREKKESFPLTVTSAQKNPTAFYLCASSIAGQGSEAFFGQGTRLTVV.